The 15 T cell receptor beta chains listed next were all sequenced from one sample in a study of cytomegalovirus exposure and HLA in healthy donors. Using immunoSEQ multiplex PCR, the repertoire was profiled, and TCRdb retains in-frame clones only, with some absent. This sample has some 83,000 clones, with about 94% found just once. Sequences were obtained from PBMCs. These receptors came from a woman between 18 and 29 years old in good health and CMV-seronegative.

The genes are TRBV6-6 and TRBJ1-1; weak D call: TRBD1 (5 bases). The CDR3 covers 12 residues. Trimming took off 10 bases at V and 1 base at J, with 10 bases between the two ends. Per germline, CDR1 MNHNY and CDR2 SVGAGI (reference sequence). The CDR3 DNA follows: TGTGCCATTAGGGGCCCGAACACTGAAGCTTTCTTT. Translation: CAIRGPNTEAFF.

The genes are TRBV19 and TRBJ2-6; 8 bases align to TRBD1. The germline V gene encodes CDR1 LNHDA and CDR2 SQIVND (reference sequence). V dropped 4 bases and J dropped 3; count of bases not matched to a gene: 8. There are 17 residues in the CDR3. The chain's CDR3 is CASSRARGLGGANVLTF. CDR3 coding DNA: TGTGCCAGTAGTAGGGCCAGGGGGCTTGGTGGGGCCAACGTCCTGACTTTC.

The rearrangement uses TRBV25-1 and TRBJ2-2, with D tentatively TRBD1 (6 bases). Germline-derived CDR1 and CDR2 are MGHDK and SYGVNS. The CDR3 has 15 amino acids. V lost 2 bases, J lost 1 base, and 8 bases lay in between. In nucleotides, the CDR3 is TGTGCCAGCAGTGAACCCAGGGGGAACACCGGGGAGCTGTTTTTT. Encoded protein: CASSEPRGNTGELFF.

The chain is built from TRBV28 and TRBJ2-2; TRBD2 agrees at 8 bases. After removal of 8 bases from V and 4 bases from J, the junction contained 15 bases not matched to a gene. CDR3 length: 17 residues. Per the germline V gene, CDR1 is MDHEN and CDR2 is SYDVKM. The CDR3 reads CASLGGEGTLVTGELFF. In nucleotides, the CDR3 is TGTGCCAGCCTCGGGGGGGAGGGAACCCTCGTCACCGGGGAGCTGTTTTTT.

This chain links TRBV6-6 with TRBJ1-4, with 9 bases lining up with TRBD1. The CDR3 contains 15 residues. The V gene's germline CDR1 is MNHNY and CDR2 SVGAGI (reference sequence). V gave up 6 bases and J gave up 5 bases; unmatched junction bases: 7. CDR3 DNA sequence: TGTGCCAGCAGAAACAACAGGGGGCAGAATGAAAAACTGTTTTTT. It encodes CASRNNRGQNEKLFF.

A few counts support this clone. CDR3 coding DNA: TGCGCCAGCAGCCAAGTCCCAGGGGGCTCCTACGAGCAGTACTTC. As protein: CASSQVPGGSYEQYF. The chain is built from TRBV4-1 and TRBJ2-7; 7 nucleotides match TRBD1. CDR1 is MGHRA, CDR2 YSYEKL, per germline. The CDR3 is made up of 15 amino acids. Losses at the gene ends were 1 base for V and 0 bases for J; bases not matched to a gene: 3.

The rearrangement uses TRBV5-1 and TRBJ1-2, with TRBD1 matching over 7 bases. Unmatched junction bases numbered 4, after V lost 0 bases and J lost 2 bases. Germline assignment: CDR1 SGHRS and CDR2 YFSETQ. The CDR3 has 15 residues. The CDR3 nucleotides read TGCGCCAGCAGCTTGGATGGCAGGGGGAACTATGGCTACACCTTC. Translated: CASSLDGRGNYGYTF.

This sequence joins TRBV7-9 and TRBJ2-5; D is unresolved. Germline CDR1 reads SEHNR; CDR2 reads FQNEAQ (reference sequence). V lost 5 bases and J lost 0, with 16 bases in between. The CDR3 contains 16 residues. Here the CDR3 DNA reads TGTGCCAGCAGCGCAGTCGACTTTCCGTACCAAGAGACCCAGTACTTC. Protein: CASSAVDFPYQETQYF.

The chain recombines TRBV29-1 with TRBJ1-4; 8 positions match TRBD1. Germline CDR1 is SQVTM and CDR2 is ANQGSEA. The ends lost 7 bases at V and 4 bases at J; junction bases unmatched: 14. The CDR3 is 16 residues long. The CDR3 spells CSALGAAGGSNEKLFF. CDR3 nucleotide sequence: TGCAGCGCCCTGGGCGCGGCAGGGGGCAGTAATGAAAAACTGTTTTTT.

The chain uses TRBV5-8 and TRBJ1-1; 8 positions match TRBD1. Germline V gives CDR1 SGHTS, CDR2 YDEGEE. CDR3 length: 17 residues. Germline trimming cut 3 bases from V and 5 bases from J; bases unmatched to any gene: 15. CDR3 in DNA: TGTGCCAGCAGCTGGGGGGGGACAGGCGTTACGAAGACTGAAGCTTTCTTT. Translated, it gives CASSWGGTGVTKTEAFF. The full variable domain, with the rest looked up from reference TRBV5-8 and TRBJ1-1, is EAGVTQSPTHLIKTRGQQATLRCSPISGHTSVYWYQQALGLGLQFLLWYDEGEERNRGNFPPRFSGRQFPNYSSELNVNALELEDSALYLCASSWGGTGVTKTEAFFGQGTRLTVV.

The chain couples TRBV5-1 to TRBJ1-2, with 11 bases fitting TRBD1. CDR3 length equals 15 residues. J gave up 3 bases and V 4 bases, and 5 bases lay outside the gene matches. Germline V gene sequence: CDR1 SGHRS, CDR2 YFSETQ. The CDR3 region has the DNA TGCGCCAGCAGCCGGGACAGGGGGGAGTACTATGGCTACACCTTC. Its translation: CASSRDRGEYYGYTF.

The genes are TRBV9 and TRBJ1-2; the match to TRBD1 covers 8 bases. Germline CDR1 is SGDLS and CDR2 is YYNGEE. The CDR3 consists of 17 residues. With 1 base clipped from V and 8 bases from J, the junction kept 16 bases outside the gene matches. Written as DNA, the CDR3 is TGTGCCAGCAGCGTAAGACAGGGGCCGCCTAATCCAGAGGGCTACACCTTC. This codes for CASSVRQGPPNPEGYTF.

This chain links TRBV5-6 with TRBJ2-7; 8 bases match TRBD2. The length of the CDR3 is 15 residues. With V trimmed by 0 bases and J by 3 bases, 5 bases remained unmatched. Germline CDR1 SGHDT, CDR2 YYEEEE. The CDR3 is CASSLVAGGRYEQYF. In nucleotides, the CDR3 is TGTGCCAGCAGCTTGGTGGCGGGGGGCCGCTACGAGCAGTACTTC. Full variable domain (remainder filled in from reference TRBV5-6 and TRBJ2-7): DAGVTQSPTHLIKTRGQQVTLRCSPKSGHDTVSWYQQALGQGPQFIFQYYEEEERQRGNFPDRFSGHQFPNYSSELNVNALLLGDSALYLCASSLVAGGRYEQYFGPGTRLTVT.

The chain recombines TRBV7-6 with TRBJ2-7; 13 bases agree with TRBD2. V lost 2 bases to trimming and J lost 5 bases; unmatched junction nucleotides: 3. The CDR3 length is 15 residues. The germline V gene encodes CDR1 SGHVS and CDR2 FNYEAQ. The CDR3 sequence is CASSLTSGRANEQYF. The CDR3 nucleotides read TGTGCCAGCAGCTTAACTAGCGGGAGGGCCAACGAGCAGTACTTC.

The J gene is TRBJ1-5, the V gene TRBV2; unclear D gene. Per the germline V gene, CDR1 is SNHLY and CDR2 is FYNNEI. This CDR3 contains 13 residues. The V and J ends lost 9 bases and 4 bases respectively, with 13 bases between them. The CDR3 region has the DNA TGTGCCAGTCGTTTAGAAATGAATCAGCCCCAGCATTTT. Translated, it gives CASRLEMNQPQHF.